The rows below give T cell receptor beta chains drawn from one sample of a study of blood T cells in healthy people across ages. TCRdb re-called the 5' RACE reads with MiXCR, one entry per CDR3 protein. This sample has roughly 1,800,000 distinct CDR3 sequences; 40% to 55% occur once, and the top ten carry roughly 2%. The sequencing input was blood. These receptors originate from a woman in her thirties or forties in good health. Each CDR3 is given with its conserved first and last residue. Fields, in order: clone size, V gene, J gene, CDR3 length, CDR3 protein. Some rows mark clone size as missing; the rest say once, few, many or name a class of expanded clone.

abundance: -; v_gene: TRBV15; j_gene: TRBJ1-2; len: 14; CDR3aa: CATSSDRRNYGYTF
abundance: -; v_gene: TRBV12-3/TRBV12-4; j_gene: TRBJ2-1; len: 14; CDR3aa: CASRFGGYNNEQFF
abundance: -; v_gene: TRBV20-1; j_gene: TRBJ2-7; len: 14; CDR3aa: CSATRRTGNDEQYF
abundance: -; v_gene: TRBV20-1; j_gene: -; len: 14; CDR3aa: CSAGDRGVSYEQYF
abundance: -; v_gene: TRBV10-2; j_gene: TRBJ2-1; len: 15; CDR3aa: CASSEVSGSYNEQFF
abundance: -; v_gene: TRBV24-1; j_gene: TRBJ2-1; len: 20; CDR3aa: CATSDLRSETGSHTRNEQFF
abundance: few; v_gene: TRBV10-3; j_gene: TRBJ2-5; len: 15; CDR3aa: CAISESPQDQETQYF
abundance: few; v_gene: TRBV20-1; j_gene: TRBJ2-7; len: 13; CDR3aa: CSASGGAYYEQYF
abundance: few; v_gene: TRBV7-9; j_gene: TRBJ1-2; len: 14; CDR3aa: CASSYRQGFNGYTF
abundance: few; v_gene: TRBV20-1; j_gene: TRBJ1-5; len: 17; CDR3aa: CSVTTGDGAYSNQPQHF
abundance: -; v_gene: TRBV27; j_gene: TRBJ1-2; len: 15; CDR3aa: CASSKEFRGPNGYTF
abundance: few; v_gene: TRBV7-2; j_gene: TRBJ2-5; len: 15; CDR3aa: CASSSPGLAMKTQYF
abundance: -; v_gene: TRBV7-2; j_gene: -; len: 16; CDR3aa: CASSPRGGTINNEQYF
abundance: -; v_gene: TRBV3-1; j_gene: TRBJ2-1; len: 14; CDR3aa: CASSQADGPFEQFF
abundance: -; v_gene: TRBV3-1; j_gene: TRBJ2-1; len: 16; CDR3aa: CASSRSEGQGNNEQFF
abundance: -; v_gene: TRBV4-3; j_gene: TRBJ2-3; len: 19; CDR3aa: CASSQWANGGGIVTDTQYF
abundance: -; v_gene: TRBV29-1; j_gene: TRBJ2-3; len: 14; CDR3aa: CSVETGWGTDTQYF
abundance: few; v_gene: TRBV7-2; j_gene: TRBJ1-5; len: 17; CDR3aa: CASSLVATEYSNQPQHF
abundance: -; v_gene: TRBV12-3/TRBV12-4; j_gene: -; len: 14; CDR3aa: CASSSRISYNEQYF
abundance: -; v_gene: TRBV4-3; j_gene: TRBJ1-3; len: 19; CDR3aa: CASSQDRRKGGSSGNTIYF
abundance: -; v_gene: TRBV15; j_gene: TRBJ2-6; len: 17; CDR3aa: CATSRDARGTGANVLTF
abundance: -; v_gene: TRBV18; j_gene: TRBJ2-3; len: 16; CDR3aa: CASSPPTAGGTGTQYF
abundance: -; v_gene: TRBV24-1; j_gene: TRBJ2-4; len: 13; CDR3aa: CATSGGIPRIQYF
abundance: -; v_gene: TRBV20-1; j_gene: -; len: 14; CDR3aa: CGARDLEGANEQYF
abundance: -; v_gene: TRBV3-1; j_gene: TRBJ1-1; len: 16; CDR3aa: CASSQGDRTMNTEAFF
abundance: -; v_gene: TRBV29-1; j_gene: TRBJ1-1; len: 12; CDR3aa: CSVLSVNTEAFF
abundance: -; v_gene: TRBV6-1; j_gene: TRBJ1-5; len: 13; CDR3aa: CASSAGGGQPQHF
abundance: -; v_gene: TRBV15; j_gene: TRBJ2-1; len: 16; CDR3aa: CATSRGAGGDYDEQFF
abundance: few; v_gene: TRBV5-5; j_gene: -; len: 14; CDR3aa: CASSLASSAYEQYF
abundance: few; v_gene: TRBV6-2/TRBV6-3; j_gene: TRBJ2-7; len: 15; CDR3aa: CASSSRTSRAYEQYF
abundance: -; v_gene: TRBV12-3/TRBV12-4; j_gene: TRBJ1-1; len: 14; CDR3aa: CASSLALGGTEAFF
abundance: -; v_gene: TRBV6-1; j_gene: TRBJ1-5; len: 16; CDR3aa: CASSEWGQGFNQPQHF
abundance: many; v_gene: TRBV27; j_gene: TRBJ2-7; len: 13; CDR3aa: CASSPDGSYEQYF
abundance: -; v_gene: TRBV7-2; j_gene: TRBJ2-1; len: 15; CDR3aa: CASRPGSAGYNEQFF
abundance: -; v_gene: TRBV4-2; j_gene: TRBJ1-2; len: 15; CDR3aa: CASSQDRLVSYGYTF
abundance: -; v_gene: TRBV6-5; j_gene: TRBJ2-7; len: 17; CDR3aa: CASSYRVVGTGTYEQYF
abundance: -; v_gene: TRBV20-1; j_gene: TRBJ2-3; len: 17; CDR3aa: CSARGRGEVSSTDTQYF
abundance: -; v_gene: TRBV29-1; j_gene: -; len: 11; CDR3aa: CSFRILHEQYF
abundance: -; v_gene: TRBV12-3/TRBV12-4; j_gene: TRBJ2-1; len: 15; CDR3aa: CASSFAGTGRNEQFF
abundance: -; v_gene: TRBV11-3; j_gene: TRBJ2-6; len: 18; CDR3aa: CASSAGGQAYSGANVLTF
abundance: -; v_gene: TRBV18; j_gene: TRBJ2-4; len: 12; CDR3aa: CASSAVSGIQYF
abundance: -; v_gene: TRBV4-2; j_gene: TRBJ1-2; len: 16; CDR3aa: CASGQGGVGANYGYTF
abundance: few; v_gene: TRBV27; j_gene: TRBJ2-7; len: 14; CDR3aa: CASSFWGKSHEQYF
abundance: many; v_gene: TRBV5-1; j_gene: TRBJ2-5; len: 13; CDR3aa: CASSSTGVETQYF
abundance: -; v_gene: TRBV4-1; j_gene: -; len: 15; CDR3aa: CASSQAGGGLDEQYF
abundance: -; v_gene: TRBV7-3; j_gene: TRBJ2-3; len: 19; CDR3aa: CASSLSTGGISSSTDTQYF
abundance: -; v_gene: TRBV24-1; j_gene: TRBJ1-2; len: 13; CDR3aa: CATSEGGLGGYTF
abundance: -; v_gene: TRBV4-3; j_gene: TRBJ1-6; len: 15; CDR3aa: CASSQDIRNNSPLHF
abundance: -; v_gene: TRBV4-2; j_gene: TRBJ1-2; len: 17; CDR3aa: CASSRQGAGTGGDGYTF
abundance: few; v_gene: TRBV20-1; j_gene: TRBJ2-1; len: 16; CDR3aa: CSARPLLAGNYNEQFF
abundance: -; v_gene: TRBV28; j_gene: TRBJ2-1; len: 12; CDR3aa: CASSTGFDEQFF
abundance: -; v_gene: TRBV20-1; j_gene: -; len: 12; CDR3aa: CSATGTEYEQYF